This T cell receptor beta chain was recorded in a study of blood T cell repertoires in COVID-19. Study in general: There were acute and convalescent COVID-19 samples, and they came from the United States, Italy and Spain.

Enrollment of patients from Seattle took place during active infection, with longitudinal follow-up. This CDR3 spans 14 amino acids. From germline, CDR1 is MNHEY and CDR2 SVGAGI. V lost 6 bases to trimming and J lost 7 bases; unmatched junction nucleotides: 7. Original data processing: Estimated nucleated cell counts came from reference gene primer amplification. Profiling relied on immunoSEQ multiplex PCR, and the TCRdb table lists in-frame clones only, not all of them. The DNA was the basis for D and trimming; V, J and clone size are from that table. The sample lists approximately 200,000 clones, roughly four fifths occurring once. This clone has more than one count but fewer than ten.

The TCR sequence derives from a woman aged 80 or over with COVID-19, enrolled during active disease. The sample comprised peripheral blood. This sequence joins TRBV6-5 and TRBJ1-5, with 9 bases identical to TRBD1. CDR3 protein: CASRATGGRQPQHF. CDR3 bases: TGTGCCAGCAGAGCAACAGGGGGCCGGCAGCCCCAGCATTTT.